This TCR beta chain originates from a study of metastatic and nonmetastatic thyroid tumors. The overall study: The authors compared repertoires across blood and tumor or nodule tissue from malignant and benign thyroid patients.

In the original processing: Built for papillary thyroid cancer, a distant-metastasis classifier drew on CDR3 differences across clinicopathological groups. TCRdb redid the clone calls on the PCR reads using MiXCR. TCRdb, rather than the study authors, made the V and J calls. This sample has about 59,000 clones, with about a sixth found just once. Each patient went into thyroid surgery without having received any treatment. This clone was recorded at least ten times. The V end lost 2 bases, the J end lost 6 bases, and 16 bases lay between the germline ends. CDR3 size: 15 residues. CDR1 and CDR2 (germline): MDHEN, SYDVKM.

The chain is built from TRBV28 and TRBJ1-2; possible D gene TRBD1, 5 bases. This receptor was taken from a male donor with papillary thyroid cancer or a benign thyroid nodule (not recorded which). Some clones in this sample may be carry-over from other donors' samples. Sequenced material: blood. CDR3 DNA sequence: TGTGCCAGCAGTTTAATCTGGTCGGGAGGGGATGGCTACACCTTC. The encoded protein is CASSLIWSGGDGYTF.